This entry is about one TCR beta chain. The trim removed 3 bases at V and 0 bases at J, leaving 5 bases unmatched. Germline CDR1 and CDR2: SGHNT and YYREEE (reference sequence). CDR3 length: 15 amino acids. The data are from a study of shared clonotypes between healthy human individuals. At the level of the study: CD4 naive cells filled three plates per donor, CD4 memory three, CD8 naive two and CD8 memory one.

TCRdb keeps only in-frame clones here, not all; method: immunoSEQ multiplex PCR. The sample has some 2 million clones, roughly 94% seen once. The sample was naive CD4+ T cells sorted from blood. Subset noted: CD45RA+ positively selected. This TCR derives from a man aged 18 to 30 in good health. J is TRBJ2-7 and V is TRBV5-4; 8 bases fit TRBD2. The CDR3 region has the DNA TGTGCCAGCAGCTGGAGCGGGGGAAGCTCCTACGAGCAGTACTTC. Translating gives CASSWSGGSSYEQYF.